This T cell receptor beta chain was found in a study of shared clonotypes between healthy human individuals. Study-wide context: Used for every donor were three CD4 naive, three CD4 memory, two CD8 naive and one CD8 memory plate.

The germline V gene encodes CDR1 SGHAT and CDR2 FQNNGV. The V end lost 2 bases, the J end lost 4 bases, and 15 bases lay between the germline ends. The CDR3 sequence is 16 residues long. The naive CD8 subset, CD45RO-negative cells positively selected for CCR7, excluded terminally differentiated effector memory CD45RA+ cells. There were no recent acute infections or vaccinations among the donors, who were healthy HIV-negative adults. Repertoires were generated with immunoSEQ multiplex PCR, while TCRdb's copy carries only in-frame clones and drops some. The sample lists about 2,100,000 clones; roughly 91% were seen once. Regarding this clone: Its antigen is as yet unknown.

General study points: Non-shared clonotypes were found to have lower generation probabilities than the clonotypes that were shared by all four of the sorted-subset donors. The naive CD4 repertoires of several donors were compared, and roughly 5.1% of clonotypes were shared.

V gene TRBV11-2 combines with J gene TRBJ1-5; the D gene is possibly TRBD1 (5 bases). The clonotype comes from a man between 18 and 29 years old in good health. Some clones in this sample may be carry-over from other donors' samples. The sequencing sample was made of naive CD8+ T cells from PBMCs. The CDR3 region is CASSLNGRQMNQPQHF. The DNA of the CDR3 is TGTGCCAGCAGCTTAAACGGTCGACAGATGAATCAGCCCCAGCATTTT.